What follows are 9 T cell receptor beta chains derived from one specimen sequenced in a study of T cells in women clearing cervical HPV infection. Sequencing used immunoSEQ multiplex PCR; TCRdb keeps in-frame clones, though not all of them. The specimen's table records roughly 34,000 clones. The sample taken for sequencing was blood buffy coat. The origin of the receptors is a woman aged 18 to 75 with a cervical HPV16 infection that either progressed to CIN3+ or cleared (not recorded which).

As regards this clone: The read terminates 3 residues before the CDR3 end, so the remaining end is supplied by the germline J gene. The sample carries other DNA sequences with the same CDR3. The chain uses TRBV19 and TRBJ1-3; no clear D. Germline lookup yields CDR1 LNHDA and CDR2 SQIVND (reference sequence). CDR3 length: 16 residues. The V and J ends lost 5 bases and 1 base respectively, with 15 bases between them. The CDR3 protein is CASSPRLHRSGNTIYF. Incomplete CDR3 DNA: TGTGCCAGTAGTCCTCGACTCCACCGGTCTGGAAACACC.

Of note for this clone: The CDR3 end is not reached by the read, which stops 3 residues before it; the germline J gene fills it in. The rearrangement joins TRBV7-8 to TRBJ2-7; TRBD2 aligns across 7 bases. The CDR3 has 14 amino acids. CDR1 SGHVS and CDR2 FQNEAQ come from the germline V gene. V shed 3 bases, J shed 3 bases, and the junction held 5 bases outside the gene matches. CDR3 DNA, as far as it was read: TGTGCCAGCAGCTTCAGCGGGGCCGGCTACGAG. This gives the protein CASSFSGAGYE. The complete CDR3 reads CASSFSGAGYEQYF.

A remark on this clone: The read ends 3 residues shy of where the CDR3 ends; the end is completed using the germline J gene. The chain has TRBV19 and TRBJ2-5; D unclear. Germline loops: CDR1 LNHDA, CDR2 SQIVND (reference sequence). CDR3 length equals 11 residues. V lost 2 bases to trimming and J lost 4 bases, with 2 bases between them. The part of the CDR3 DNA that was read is TGTGCCAGTAGTATACGAGAGACC. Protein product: CASSIRET. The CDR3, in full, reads CASSIRETQYF.

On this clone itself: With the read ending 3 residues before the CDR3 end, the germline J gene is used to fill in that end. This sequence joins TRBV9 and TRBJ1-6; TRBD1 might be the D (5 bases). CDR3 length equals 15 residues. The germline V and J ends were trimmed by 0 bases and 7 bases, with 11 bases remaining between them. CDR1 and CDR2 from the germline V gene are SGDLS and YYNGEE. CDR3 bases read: TGTGCCAGCAGCGTAGAGGGTAGGGGAAATTCACCC. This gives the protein CASSVEGRGNSP. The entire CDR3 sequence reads CASSVEGRGNSPLHF.

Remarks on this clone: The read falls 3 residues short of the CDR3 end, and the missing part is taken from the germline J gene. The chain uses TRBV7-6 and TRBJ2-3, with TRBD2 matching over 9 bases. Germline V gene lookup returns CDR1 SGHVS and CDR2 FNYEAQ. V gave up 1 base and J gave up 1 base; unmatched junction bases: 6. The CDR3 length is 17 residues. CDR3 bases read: TGTGCCAGCAGCTTAGGACGAGCGGGGGGTCGCACAGATACG. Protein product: CASSLGRAGGRTDT. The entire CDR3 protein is CASSLGRAGGRTDTQYF.

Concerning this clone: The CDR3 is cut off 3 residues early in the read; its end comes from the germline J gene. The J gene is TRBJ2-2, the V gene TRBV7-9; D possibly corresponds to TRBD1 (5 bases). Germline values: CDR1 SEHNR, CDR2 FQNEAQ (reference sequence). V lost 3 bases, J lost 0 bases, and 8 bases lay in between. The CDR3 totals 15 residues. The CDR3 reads CASSFLQANTGELFF. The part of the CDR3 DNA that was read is TGTGCCAGCAGCTTTTTACAGGCGAACACCGGGGAG.

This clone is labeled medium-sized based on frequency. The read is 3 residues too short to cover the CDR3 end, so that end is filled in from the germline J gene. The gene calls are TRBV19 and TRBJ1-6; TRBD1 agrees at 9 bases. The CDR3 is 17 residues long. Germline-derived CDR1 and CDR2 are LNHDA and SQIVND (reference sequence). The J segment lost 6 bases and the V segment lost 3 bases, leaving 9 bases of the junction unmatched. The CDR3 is CASSMRQGERTNSPLHF. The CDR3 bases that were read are TGTGCCAGTAGTATGAGACAGGGGGAGCGTACTAATTCACCC.

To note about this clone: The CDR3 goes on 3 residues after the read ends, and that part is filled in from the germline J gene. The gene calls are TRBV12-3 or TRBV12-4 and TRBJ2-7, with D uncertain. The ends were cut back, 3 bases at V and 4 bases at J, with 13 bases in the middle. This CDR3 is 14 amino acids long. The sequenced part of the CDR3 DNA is TGTGCCAGCAGTTTTAGAAACAGTAAATACGAG. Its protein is CASSFRNSKYE. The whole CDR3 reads CASSFRNSKYEQYF.

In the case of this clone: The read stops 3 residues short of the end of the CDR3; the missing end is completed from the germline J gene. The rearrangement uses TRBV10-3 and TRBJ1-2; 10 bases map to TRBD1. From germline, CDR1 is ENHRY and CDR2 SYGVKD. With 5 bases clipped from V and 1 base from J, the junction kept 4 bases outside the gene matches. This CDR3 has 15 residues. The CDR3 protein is CAISPRDRGNYGYTF. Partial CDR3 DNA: TGTGCCATCAGTCCCCGGGACAGGGGTAACTATGGC.